These T cell receptor beta chains were read from a single sample in a study of OX40 agonist ivuxolimab in advanced cancers. Sequencing was performed with immunoSEQ multiplex PCR; in TCRdb, only in-frame clones are kept and a portion is missing. The sample shows 56,000 or so clones, about 84% of them seen only once. Sequences were derived from CD4+ or CD8+ T cells sorted from blood, sampled in a trial of the OX40 agonist ivuxolimab. The receptors stem from an adult with an advanced solid tumor such as melanoma, head and neck, liver or kidney cancer. The CDR3 runs from the conserved cysteine through the conserved F or W. A D gene is named only where the DNA matches it firmly. Not all rows give a size; the values are once, few, many and, for expanded clones, a class.

V	J	D	size	DNA	CDR3
TRBV6-5	TRBJ1-6	-	-	TGTGCCAGCAGTTACTCCGAAGGTTCCTATAATTCACCCCTCCACTTT	CASSYSEGSYNSPLHF
TRBV27	TRBJ2-5	-	-	TGTGCCAGCAGTTCGCCCGGGAGAGGGGAGACCCAGTACTTC	CASSSPGRGETQYF
TRBV4-2	TRBJ1-6	-	-	TGTGCCAGCAGCTTGACCCGGGACACTACCCTCCACTTT	CASSLTRDTTLHF
TRBV30	TRBJ2-5	-	-	TGTGCCTGGAGTGCGACACCGGGGACCCAGTACTTC	CAWSATPGTQYF
TRBV7-2	TRBJ2-3	-	-	TGTGCCAGCAGCTTACAGAGCACAGATACGCAGTATTTT	CASSLQSTDTQYF
TRBV7-3	TRBJ2-7	TRBD1	-	TGTGCCAGCAGCTTAAACGCGAGGACAGATCAGGGGGACTACGAGCAGTACTTC	CASSLNARTDQGDYEQYF
TRBV5-1	TRBJ1-2	-	medium-sized	TGCGCCAGCAGCTTCGATGGGGGAAGTGAGTATGGCTACACCTTC	CASSFDGGSEYGYTF
TRBV4-1	TRBJ2-1	TRBD2	-	TGCGCCAGCAGCCTTTTGGCAACGGGGGGAAGAGGGGAAGAGCAGTTCTTC	CASSLLATGGRGEEQFF
TRBV4-1	TRBJ1-6	-	-	TGCGCCAGCAGCCCGCAGGGGCACCTCCAGGCTTCACCCCTCCACTTT	CASSPQGHLQASPLHF
TRBV28	TRBJ2-3	TRBD2	-	TGTGCCAGCAGTGTGACTAGCGGGGGGGCCGGAGATACGCAGTATTTT	CASSVTSGGAGDTQYF
TRBV28	TRBJ2-2	-	-	TGTGCCAGCAGTTTATCCCTCGGGGAGCTGTTTTTT	CASSLSLGELFF
TRBV9	TRBJ1-1	TRBD1	-	TGTGCCAGCAGCGGAGGGGACAGGTTGAACACTGAAGCTTTCTTT	CASSGGDRLNTEAFF
TRBV5-4	TRBJ2-7	-	-	TGTGCCAGCTGGGGCGGCGGCTACGAGCAGTACTTC	CASWGGGYEQYF
TRBV5-1	TRBJ2-7	-	-	TGCGCCAGCAGCCTCGACGGGGCAGTACTTATCTACGAGCAGTACTTC	CASSLDGAVLIYEQYF
TRBV18	TRBJ2-3	TRBD1	-	TGTGCCAGCTACTTGACAGGGGGCGGTAGCACAGATACGCAGTATTTT	CASYLTGGGSTDTQYF
TRBV15	TRBJ2-1	TRBD2	-	TGTGCCACCAGCAGAGCACCCACGGGGGGGAGAACCTACAATGAGCAGTTCTTC	CATSRAPTGGRTYNEQFF
TRBV7-9	TRBJ1-2	-	-	TGTGCCAGCAGCTTCTCAAGCGGGGGTTTTAACTATGGCTACACCTTC	CASSFSSGGFNYGYTF
TRBV7-3	TRBJ1-2	TRBD1	once	TGTGCCAGCAGCGCCTACAGGGGGCGGAACTATGGCTACACCTTC	CASSAYRGRNYGYTF
TRBV7-9	TRBJ1-5	-	-	TGTGCCAGCAGCTTAGAAGAGTCCCAGCCCCAGCATTTT	CASSLEESQPQHF
TRBV6-5	TRBJ1-2	TRBD1	-	TGTGCCAGCAGTTACTCTTACACAGGGGGCTTCTATGGCTACACCTTC	CASSYSYTGGFYGYTF
TRBV7-2	TRBJ2-4	-	-	TGTGCCAGCAGCTCCCGGGGGTCGAAAAACATTCAGTACTTC	CASSSRGSKNIQYF
TRBV5-1	TRBJ2-1	TRBD1	-	TGCGCCAGCAGCGGGTCGACAGGGTACGGCTACAATGAGCAGTTCTTC	CASSGSTGYGYNEQFF
TRBV28	TRBJ2-2	-	-	TGTGCCAGCAGTTTGGCAGGACTGCTCCTTCCCGGGGAGCTGTTTTTT	CASSLAGLLLPGELFF
TRBV6-6	TRBJ2-7	TRBD1	-	TGTGCCAGCAGTTACCCGAGGGGGCTTAGCTCCTACGAGCAGTACTTC	CASSYPRGLSSYEQYF
TRBV2	TRBJ1-6	-	few	TGTGCCAGCAGGGGCCCTCTCTTTAATTCACCCCTCCACTTT	CASRGPLFNSPLHF
TRBV28	TRBJ2-2	TRBD1	-	TGTGCCAGCAGTTTACACAGGGGAACGGCCGGGGAGCTGTTTTTT	CASSLHRGTAGELFF
TRBV10-2	TRBJ1-1	-	-	TGCGCCAGCATGAGCCCGGGGAGGAACACTGAAGCTTTCTTT	CASMSPGRNTEAFF
TRBV6-5	TRBJ2-7	-	-	TGTGCCGGCAGTTACTCCCTGGGGACCCAAACAAGGGGGCAGTACTTC	CAGSYSLGTQTRGQYF
TRBV30	TRBJ2-7	TRBD1	-	TGTGCCTGGAGCTCAACAGGGGGCTTCAACGAGCAGTACTTC	CAWSSTGGFNEQYF
TRBV29-1	TRBJ2-3	-	-	TGCAGCATACGGAACGGGCTCACAGATACGCAGTATTTT	CSIRNGLTDTQYF
TRBV18	TRBJ2-7	TRBD1	-	TGTGCCAGCTCACCAAATGAGGTTCGTTACTCACAGGGGAAGCAGTACTTC	CASSPNEVRYSQGKQYF
TRBV6-1	TRBJ1-2	-	-	TGTGCCAGCAGTGAATCAACAGGGAGTTGGTATGGCTACACCTTC	CASSESTGSWYGYTF
TRBV11-2	TRBJ1-1	TRBD1	-	TGTGCCAGCAGCTTAGTGGGACAGGGGGTCACTGAAGCTTTCTTT	CASSLVGQGVTEAFF
TRBV7-7	TRBJ2-7	-	-	TGTGCTAGCAGCTTAGAGGCGGGGAGCTCCTACGAGCAGTACTTC	CASSLEAGSSYEQYF
TRBV5-1	TRBJ1-1	TRBD1	-	TGCGCCAGTTCGACAGGGTCGGACACTGAAGCTTTCTTT	CASSTGSDTEAFF
TRBV5-1	TRBJ1-6	TRBD1	-	TGCGCCAGCAGCCGGGACAGTGTATCGTATAATTCACCCCTCCACTTT	CASSRDSVSYNSPLHF
TRBV7-2	TRBJ1-4	TRBD1	-	TGTGCCAGCAGCATCGATGGGGGACAGGGGAATGAAAAACTGTTTTTT	CASSIDGGQGNEKLFF
TRBV7-9	TRBJ2-5	TRBD2	-	TGTGCCAGCAGCCAACTAGCGGACCAAGAGACCCAGTACTTC	CASSQLADQETQYF
TRBV5-1	TRBJ2-1	-	-	TGCGCCAGCAGGCCCACCGGAGCGGTAACCACCAATGAGCAGTTCTTC	CASRPTGAVTTNEQFF
TRBV27	TRBJ1-1	-	-	TGTGCCAGCAGTTCACATATGGACCCTACTATTTCAGTTCTTCGTGGAGCTTTCTTT	CASSSHMDPTISVLRGAFF
TRBV5-1	TRBJ2-3	-	-	TGCGCCAGCAGCTTGGCCCAACAGGCAGATACGCAGTATTTT	CASSLAQQADTQYF
TRBV4-2	TRBJ2-1	TRBD2	-	TGTGCCAGCAGCCAAGTGAAGGCTAGCGGGGGCCTTAGCTCCTACAATGAGCAGTTCTTC	CASSQVKASGGLSSYNEQFF
TRBV11-1	TRBJ2-3	-	-	TGTGCCAGCAGCCTAGAGGCGGCTAGCACCGATACGCAGTATTTT	CASSLEAASTDTQYF
TRBV28	TRBJ1-6	-	few	TGTGCCAGCAGTTTGATGGGCTACAATTCACCCCTCCACTTT	CASSLMGYNSPLHF
TRBV19	TRBJ2-3	TRBD2	-	TGTGCCAGTAGACTCGGCGGGGGGACAGATACGCAGTATTTT	CASRLGGGTDTQYF
TRBV28	TRBJ1-5	-	-	TGTGCCAGCAGTTTTATGGAAAGACCTCAGCCCCAGCATTTT	CASSFMERPQPQHF
TRBV7-8	TRBJ1-3	-	few	TGTGCCAGCAGCTGGCAGTACTCTGGAAACACCATATATTTT	CASSWQYSGNTIYF
TRBV29-1	TRBJ2-2	-	-	TGCAGCGTTGGACACTCGAACACCGGGGAGCTGTTTTTT	CSVGHSNTGELFF
TRBV4-2	TRBJ2-3	TRBD2	-	TGTGCCAGCAGCCAAGATTTAGCGGGGCAGGGGACAGATACGCAGTATTTT	CASSQDLAGQGTDTQYF
TRBV5-1	TRBJ2-3	TRBD2	-	TGCGCCAGCAGCCCCGGCGGGGGGTCTAGCACAGATACGCAGTATTTT	CASSPGGGSSTDTQYF